This TCR beta chain was recovered during a study of technical replicates of blood from a handful of donors. Produced via immunoSEQ multiplex PCR; TCRdb's table is partial and in-frame only. The sample yields more than 65,000 clones, 97% seen once. V was shortened by 2 bases and J by 8 bases, with 15 bases between the two germline ends. Germline lookup yields CDR1 LNHDA and CDR2 SQIVND (reference sequence). This CDR3 contains 14 residues. This chain uses TRBV19 with TRBJ1-1; the D is unclear. The sequencing input was T cells isolated from PBMCs. This clonotype originated in a human donor in good health. CDR3 nucleotide sequence: TGTGCCAGTAGTATATCCACCGGGAGGGCAGAAGCTTTCTTT. As protein: CASSISTGRAEAFF. Based on the CDR3 plus reference TRBV19 and TRBJ1-1, the full variable domain is DGGITQSPKYLFRKEGQNVTLSCEQNLNHDAMYWYRQDPGQGLRLIYYSQIVNDFQKGDIAEGYSVSREKKESFPLTVTSAQKNPTAFYLCASSISTGRAEAFFGQGTRLTVV.